A selection of T cell receptor beta chains follows, all from one sample in a study of beta chain features in type 1 diabetes. Clones were sequenced by immunoSEQ multiplex PCR, and TCRdb holds only the in-frame ones, with some missing. The table includes almost 350,000 clones, 15% to 20% detected once. The sequenced sample was naive CD4+ T cells from blood. These receptors came from a woman aged 18-29 years in good health. CDR3s include the opening cysteine and the closing phenylalanine or tryptophan. Each record gives: D gene, clone size, J gene, V gene, CDR3 protein, CDR3 DNA. D genes are given only for firm matches. The size field is filled for only some rows; it gives once, few, many or a size class.

TRBD2	-	TRBJ2-5	TRBV5-1	CASSFGGDLGETQYF	TGCGCCAGCAGCTTCGGGGGGGATTTGGGAGAGACCCAGTACTTC
-	-	TRBJ1-2	TRBV2	CASSEGGLGGYTF	TGTGCCAGCAGTGAAGGGGGCTTGGGCGGCTACACCTTC
-	few	TRBJ1-1	TRBV7-8	CASSLYSRPEAFF	TGTGCCAGCAGCCTTTACAGTCGGCCTGAAGCTTTCTTT
-	few	TRBJ1-1	TRBV6-1	CASSRKGDGEAFF	TGTGCCAGCAGTCGGAAAGGGGATGGGGAAGCTTTCTTT
-	-	TRBJ1-1	TRBV5-1	CASSLTEKGDTEAFF	TGCGCCAGCAGTCTTACAGAGAAGGGGGACACTGAAGCTTTCTTT
TRBD2	-	TRBJ2-2	TRBV2	CASTSTGGGGELFF	TGTGCCAGCACCAGTACGGGAGGCGGCGGGGAGCTGTTTTTT
TRBD1	few	TRBJ1-5	TRBV29-1	CSVRQGAGEPQHF	TGCAGCGTAAGACAGGGGGCCGGGGAGCCCCAGCATTTT
-	-	TRBJ2-1	TRBV30	CAWRERVANEQFF	TGTGCCTGGAGGGAACGAGTAGCAAATGAGCAGTTCTTC
-	few	TRBJ1-2	TRBV6-1	CASRRDVLADGYTF	TGTGCCAGCAGGAGGGACGTATTAGCGGATGGCTACACCTTC
-	-	TRBJ2-4	TRBV11-1	CASSPHGGDGDIQYF	TGTGCCAGCAGCCCCCACGGAGGGGATGGGGACATTCAGTACTTC
TRBD1	-	TRBJ1-4	TRBV4-1	CASSQPGQKSEKLFF	TGCGCCAGCAGCCAGCCGGGACAGAAAAGCGAAAAACTGTTTTTT
TRBD1	-	TRBJ1-1	TRBV5-1	CASSPTQGASEAFF	TGCGCCAGCAGCCCAACTCAGGGGGCGTCTGAAGCTTTCTTT
-	few	TRBJ2-3	TRBV12-5	CASGSPPTGSTDTQYF	TGTGCTAGTGGTTCCCCACCGACAGGAAGCACAGATACGCAGTATTTT
-	-	TRBJ2-2	TRBV18	CASSLSGNTGELFF	TGTGCCAGCTCACTTAGCGGAAACACCGGGGAGCTGTTTTTT
TRBD2	-	TRBJ2-3	TRBV5-1	CASSLGLAGDTQYF	TGCGCCAGCAGCTTGGGACTAGCTGGCGATACGCAGTATTTT
-	few	TRBJ2-5	TRBV19	CASSSTGRGEETQYF	TGTGCCAGTAGTTCTACAGGGAGAGGGGAAGAGACCCAGTACTTC
TRBD2	few	TRBJ2-3	TRBV4-2	CASSRSAGGNTDTQYF	TGTGCCAGCAGCCGAAGCGCGGGGGGGAACACAGATACGCAGTATTTT
TRBD1	-	TRBJ2-1	TRBV6-1	CASSELGTGGPGEQFF	TGTGCCAGCAGTGAGCTGGGGACAGGGGGCCCTGGTGAGCAGTTCTTC
TRBD1	-	TRBJ2-1	TRBV9	CASSVVWSQGLGNEQFF	TGTGCCAGCAGCGTAGTTTGGTCACAGGGGTTGGGGAATGAGCAGTTCTTC
TRBD1	-	TRBJ1-2	TRBV7-6	CASSLDGTGVYGYTF	TGTGCCAGCAGCTTAGATGGGACAGGGGTCTATGGCTACACCTTC
TRBD2	few	TRBJ2-7	TRBV10-3	CAISALAGGPYEQYF	TGTGCCATCAGTGCACTAGCGGGAGGGCCGTACGAGCAGTACTTC
-	few	TRBJ1-2	TRBV4-2	CASSQERGSYGYTF	TGTGCCAGCAGCCAAGAACGCGGCTCCTATGGCTACACCTTC
TRBD1	few	TRBJ2-2	TRBV28	CASNSPGQGANTGELFF	TGTGCCAGCAACAGTCCCGGACAGGGGGCGAACACCGGGGAGCTGTTTTTT
-	-	TRBJ2-6	TRBV4-3	CASSQPPLGSGSGANVLTF	TGCGCCAGCAGCCAACCCCCCCTTGGTAGCGGCTCTGGGGCCAACGTCCTGACTTTC
-	-	TRBJ2-5	TRBV2	CASSERSQETQYF	TGTGCCAGCAGTGAGCGAAGCCAAGAGACCCAGTACTTC
TRBD2	-	TRBJ2-5	TRBV11-1	CASSRRLAGVETQYF	TGTGCCAGCAGCAGACGACTAGCGGGAGTGGAGACCCAGTACTTC
TRBD1	few	TRBJ1-6	TRBV30	CAWSVRPGGEPLHF	TGTGCCTGGAGTGTACGGCCAGGGGGCGAACCCCTCCACTTT
-	-	TRBJ1-5	TRBV7-3	CASSAGVNQPQHF	TGTGCCAGCAGCGCCGGGGTCAATCAGCCCCAGCATTTT
TRBD1	-	TRBJ2-1	TRBV2	CASKGQGGIGNEQFF	TGTGCCAGCAAAGGGCAAGGGGGCATTGGTAATGAGCAGTTCTTC
TRBD1	-	TRBJ1-5	TRBV5-4	CASPGYRGNQPQHF	TGTGCCAGCCCGGGATACAGGGGGAATCAGCCCCAGCATTTT
TRBD2	few	TRBJ2-1	TRBV6-6	CASVRSGGYNEQFF	TGTGCCAGCGTAAGGAGCGGGGGCTACAATGAGCAGTTCTTC
TRBD2	few	TRBJ2-3	TRBV7-9	CASRLSGAQYF	TGTGCCAGCAGGCTTAGCGGGGCGCAGTATTTT
TRBD1	few	TRBJ2-1	TRBV9	CASSEGGQGYEEQFF	TGTGCCAGCAGCGAGGGGGGACAGGGCTATGAGGAGCAGTTCTTC
-	few	TRBJ2-7	TRBV7-2	CASSLAGGGSYEQYF	TGTGCCAGCAGCTTAGCAGGGGGTGGCTCCTACGAGCAGTACTTC
-	few	TRBJ2-3	TRBV5-1	CASSLVQNTDTQYF	TGCGCCAGCAGCTTGGTTCAGAACACAGATACGCAGTATTTT
-	few	TRBJ2-3	TRBV5-5	CASSFTATDTQYF	TGTGCCAGCAGCTTCACAGCCACAGATACGCAGTATTTT
TRBD1	-	TRBJ2-5	TRBV28	CASSDDRVRETQYF	TGTGCCAGCAGTGATGACAGGGTGCGGGAGACCCAGTACTTC
-	few	TRBJ2-3	TRBV29-1	CSVGPRGYPGTQYF	TGCAGCGTTGGTCCTCGGGGGTACCCTGGTACGCAGTATTTT
TRBD1	few	TRBJ1-1	TRBV29-1	CSGQGAFTEAFF	TGCAGCGGGCAGGGGGCGTTTACTGAAGCTTTCTTT
-	few	TRBJ1-5	TRBV30	CAWRAGAGQPQHF	TGTGCCTGGAGAGCGGGGGCCGGGCAGCCCCAGCATTTT
TRBD2	-	TRBJ2-1	TRBV11-2	CASSLVAGRDNEQFF	TGTGCCAGCAGCTTAGTAGCGGGACGCGACAATGAGCAGTTCTTC
TRBD2	-	TRBJ2-1	TRBV7-3	CASSSSGGAQSDEQFF	TGTGCCAGCAGCTCTAGCGGGGGGGCCCAATCCGATGAGCAGTTCTTC
TRBD2	-	TRBJ2-3	TRBV6-5	CASSLGLAVTDTQYF	TGTGCCAGCAGCCTCGGACTAGCGGTTACAGATACGCAGTATTTT
-	few	TRBJ1-2	TRBV25-1	CASSEGRNYGYTF	TGTGCCAGCAGTGAAGGCCGCAACTATGGCTACACCTTC
TRBD2	-	TRBJ2-1	TRBV4-2	CASSPLMIAGVDEQFF	TGTGCCAGCAGCCCCCTTATGATAGCGGGAGTTGATGAGCAGTTCTTC
-	-	TRBJ1-1	TRBV1	CTSGLGQGNTEAFF	TGCACCAGCGGCCTAGGACAGGGTAACACTGAAGCTTTCTTT
-	few	TRBJ1-4	TRBV5-1	CASSPYRDNEKLFF	TGCGCCAGCAGCCCATACAGGGATAATGAAAAACTGTTTTTT
TRBD2	-	TRBJ2-3	TRBV5-1	CATSAGEPWAQYF	TGCGCCACCTCTGCGGGGGAGCCATGGGCGCAGTATTTT